The clone carrying this T cell receptor beta chain was counted a few times. The antigen remains undetermined. The record originates from a study of blood T cells in healthy people across ages. The second PCR ran roughly 6 to 11 cycles with a sample-barcoded 5' primer and J-beta primers. One entry per CDR3 protein, called by TCRdb with MiXCR from the 5' RACE reads. The sample carries 1.5 million to 2 million distinct CDR3 sequences, about 32% recorded once. Study observations and caveats: As age increased, TCR beta diversity per million T cells fell in a roughly linear fashion.

The CDR3 spans 13 residues. Looked up from germline, CDR1 is DFQATT and CDR2 is SNEGSKA (reference sequence). Trimming at V came to 6 bases and at J to 1 base, leaving 3 bases not matched to a gene. This clonotype was sampled from a woman between 25 and 40 years old in good health. The sample comprised blood. The chain links TRBV20-1 to TRBJ2-3; the match to TRBD2 covers 8 bases. The CDR3 spells CSAPGGGTDTQYF. Here the CDR3 DNA reads TGCAGTGCCCCGGGAGGGGGCACAGATACGCAGTATTTT.